This T cell receptor beta chain came from a study of T-cell memory formation after mild COVID-19. Study findings and constraints: In pre-infection memory, a portion of responding clones appeared, which suggested that cross-reactive memory joined.

Trimming pared 2 bases from V and 2 bases from J, leaving 9 bases between. From germline, CDR1 is SEHNR and CDR2 FQNEAQ (reference sequence). The CDR3 extends over 14 amino acids. This clonotype has just a few counts. The target antigen is unknown. Amplification by 5'RACE using constant-segment primers produced TCR alpha and TCR beta cDNA libraries that carried sample barcodes and UMIs. TCRdb ran MiXCR on the 5' RACE reads and lists one entry per CDR3 protein. The sample comprises under 450,000 distinct CDR3 sequences, 23% of which are singletons, and roughly 13% rests with the top ten. The TCR originated in an adult woman who had mild COVID-19 (a few samples of this study predate the infection). Cell type and time point are not known. The rearrangement joins TRBV7-9 to TRBJ2-5; TRBD1 is a possible D gene (5 bases). Sample: PBMCs or a T cell subset sorted from them (not recorded which). The CDR3 nucleotides are TGTGCCAGCAGCTTACCGGACATACAAGAGACCCAGTACTTC. Protein sequence: CASSLPDIQETQYF. The whole variable domain, filled in from reference TRBV7-9 and TRBJ2-5, reads DTGVSQNPRHKITKRGQNVTFRCDPISEHNRLYWYRQTLGQGPEFLTYFQNEAQLEKSRLLSDRFSAERPKGSFSTLEIQRTEQGDSAMYLCASSLPDIQETQYFGPGTRLLVL.